What follows are 8 T cell receptor beta chains derived from one specimen sequenced in a study of beta chain features in type 1 diabetes. Findings and caveats of the study: Moderate yet significant TCRB CDR3 shortening was seen in Type 1 diabetes patients in all four CD4+ subsets.

No antigen has been assigned to these receptors. The authors reverse transcribed all of the isolated RNA, so sequencing captured expressed TCRB transcripts. TCRdb's table, derived via immunoSEQ multiplex PCR, lists solely in-frame clones and lacks some. The sample contains roughly 250,000 clones, roughly 22% of which appear only once. Sequencing was performed on naive CD4+ T cells from blood. The origin of the receptors is a woman aged 40 to 50 with type 1 diabetes.

This clone turned up a few times. The CDR3 DNA is TGTGCCAGTAGGACGGGGGAAGAGACCCAGTACTTC. This translates into CASRTGEETQYF. The chain links TRBV19 to TRBJ2-5, with D possibly TRBD2 on 6 matching bases. Between the trimmed V and J ends, which lost 6 bases and 3 bases, there was a span of 8 bases. CDR1 and CDR2 (germline): LNHDA, SQIVND (reference sequence). The CDR3 totals 12 residues.

The chain links TRBV18 to TRBJ2-7; 9 nucleotides line up with TRBD1. The germline CDR1 and CDR2 sequences are KGHSH and LQKENI. V shed 2 bases and J 7 bases; nucleotides not matched to a gene: 9. The CDR3 sequence is 15 residues long. The CDR3 sequence is CASSPFEQGAGEQYF. CDR3 nucleotide sequence: TGTGCCAGCTCACCATTTGAACAGGGGGCCGGAGAGCAGTACTTC.

The rearrangement uses TRBV7-9 and TRBJ2-3; 8 bases are a match to TRBD1. This CDR3 region has 16 residues. Germline loops: CDR1 SEHNR, CDR2 FQNEAQ (reference sequence). Losses at the gene ends were 3 bases for V and 4 bases for J; bases not matched to a gene: 9. This CDR3 reads CASSFRQGLSPDTQYF. DNA for the CDR3: TGTGCCAGCAGCTTCCGACAGGGGCTATCGCCAGATACGCAGTATTTT.

The rearrangement joins TRBV5-1 to TRBJ1-1; TRBD1 is a possible D gene (5 bases). CDR1 and CDR2 (germline): SGHRS, YFSETQ. This CDR3 contains 15 residues. The ends were cut back, 0 bases at V and 3 bases at J, with 12 bases in the middle. In DNA form, the CDR3 reads TGCGCCAGCAGCTTGGTTGCAGGGAGGGACACTGAAGCTTTCTTT. Protein: CASSLVAGRDTEAFF.

This sequence joins TRBV5-6 and TRBJ2-1, with 8 nucleotides matching TRBD2. The germline CDR1 and CDR2 sequences are SGHDT and YYEEEE. This CDR3 region has 15 residues. The V segment lost 6 bases and the J segment 5 bases; nucleotides outside the gene matches: 10. Written as DNA, the CDR3 is TGTGCCAGCACGGTGTTAGCGGGACGGGACAATGAGCAGTTCTTC. Translated, it gives CASTVLAGRDNEQFF.

The count of this clone is one. J is TRBJ2-4 and V is TRBV27; 12 nucleotides align to TRBD1. This CDR3 has 17 residues. V was clipped by 6 bases and J by 0 bases; unmatched bases: 6. Germline lookup yields CDR1 MNHEY and CDR2 SMNVEV (reference sequence). CDR3 residues: CASSRDRGLLAKNIQYF. The CDR3 DNA is TGTGCCAGCAGCCGGGACAGGGGGCTTCTAGCCAAAAACATTCAGTACTTC.

V and J are TRBV4-3 and TRBJ2-3; 7 nucleotides match TRBD1. This CDR3 has 14 residues. CDR1 is LGHNA, CDR2 YSLEER, per germline. Trimming cost V 4 bases and J 4 bases; bases outside gene matches: 5. Written as DNA, the CDR3 is TGCGCCAGCAGCCGACGACAGGGCGCAGATACGCAGTATTTT. Protein: CASSRRQGADTQYF.

CDR3 region: CSVGKTMNTEAFF. In DNA, the CDR3 is TGCAGCGTTGGTAAGACTATGAACACTGAAGCTTTCTTT. V gene TRBV29-1 combines with J gene TRBJ1-1, with no clear D. CDR3 length: 13 residues. The V gene lost 4 bases and the J gene lost 0 bases, with 9 bases spanning the gap. Germline loops: CDR1 SQVTM, CDR2 ANQGSEA.